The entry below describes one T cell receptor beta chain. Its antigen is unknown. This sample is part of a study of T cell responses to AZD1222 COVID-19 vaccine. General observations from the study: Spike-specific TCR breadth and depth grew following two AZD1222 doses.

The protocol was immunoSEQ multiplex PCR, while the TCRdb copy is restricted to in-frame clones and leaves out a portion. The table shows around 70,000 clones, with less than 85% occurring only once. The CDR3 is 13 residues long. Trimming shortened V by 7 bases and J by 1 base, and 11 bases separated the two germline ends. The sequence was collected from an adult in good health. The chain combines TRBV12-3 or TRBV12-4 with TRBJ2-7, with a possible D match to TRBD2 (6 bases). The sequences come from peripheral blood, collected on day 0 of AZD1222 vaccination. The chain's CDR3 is CASTLGGSYEQYF. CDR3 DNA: TGTGCCAGCACCCTGGGGGGATCCTACGAGCAGTACTTC.